This T cell receptor (beta chain) was retrieved from a study of control samples from healthy donors and cancer patients. Sequenced by immunoSEQ multiplex PCR; TCRdb stores in-frame clones only, minus some. The data hold 100,000 to 150,000 clones, with nearly 90% observed a single time. This clonotype was obtained from a man between 45 and 60 years old with head and neck cancer. Sequenced sample: PBMCs.

CDR3 sequence: CASSLAEGTYGYTF. CDR3 nucleotide sequence: TGTGCCAGCAGCTTAGCGGAGGGGACCTATGGCTACACCTTC. The gene calls are TRBV7-9 and TRBJ1-2; tentative D call: TRBD1 (5 bases). The germline gives CDR1 SEHNR, CDR2 FQNEAQ (reference sequence). V lost 0 bases and J lost 4, with 9 bases in between. CDR3 length: 14 residues. The full variable domain, completed using reference TRBV7-9 and TRBJ1-2, is DTGVSQNPRHKITKRGQNVTFRCDPISEHNRLYWYRQTLGQGPEFLTYFQNEAQLEKSRLLSDRFSAERPKGSFSTLEIQRTEQGDSAMYLCASSLAEGTYGYTFGSGTRLTVV.